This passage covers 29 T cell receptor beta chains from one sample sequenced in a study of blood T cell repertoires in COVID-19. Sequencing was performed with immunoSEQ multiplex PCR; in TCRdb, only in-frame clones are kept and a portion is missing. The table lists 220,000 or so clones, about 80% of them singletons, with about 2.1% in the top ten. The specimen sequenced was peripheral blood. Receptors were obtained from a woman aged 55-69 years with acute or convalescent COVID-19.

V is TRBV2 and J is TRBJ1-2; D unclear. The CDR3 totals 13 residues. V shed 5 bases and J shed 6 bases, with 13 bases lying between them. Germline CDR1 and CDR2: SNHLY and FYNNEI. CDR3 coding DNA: TGTGCCAGCAGTATTAAGCCGTCGGATGGCTACACCTTC. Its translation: CASSIKPSDGYTF.

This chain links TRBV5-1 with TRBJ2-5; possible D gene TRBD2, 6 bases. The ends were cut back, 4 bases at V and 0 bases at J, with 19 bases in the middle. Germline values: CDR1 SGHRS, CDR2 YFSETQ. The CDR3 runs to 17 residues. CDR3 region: CASSPGLAGRDQETQYF. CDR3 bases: TGCGCCAGCAGCCCCGGTTTGGCCGGGAGAGACCAAGAGACCCAGTACTTC.

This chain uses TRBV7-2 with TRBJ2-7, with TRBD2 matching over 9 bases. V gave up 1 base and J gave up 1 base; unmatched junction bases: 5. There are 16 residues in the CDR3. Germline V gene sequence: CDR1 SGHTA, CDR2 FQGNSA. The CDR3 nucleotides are TGTGCCAGCAGCTTAGAGAGCGGGGGGACATCCTACGAGCAGTACTTC. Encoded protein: CASSLESGGTSYEQYF.

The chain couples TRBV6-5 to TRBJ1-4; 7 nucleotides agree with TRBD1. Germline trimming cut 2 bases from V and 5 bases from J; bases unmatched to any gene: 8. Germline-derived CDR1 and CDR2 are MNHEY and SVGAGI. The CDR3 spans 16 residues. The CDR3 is CASSYVRAGGNEKLFF. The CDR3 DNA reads TGTGCCAGCAGTTACGTCAGGGCAGGGGGGAATGAAAAACTGTTTTTT.

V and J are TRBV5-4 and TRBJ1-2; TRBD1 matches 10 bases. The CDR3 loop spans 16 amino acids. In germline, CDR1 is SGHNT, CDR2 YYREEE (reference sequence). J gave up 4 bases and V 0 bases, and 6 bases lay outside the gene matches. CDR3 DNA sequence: TGTGCCAGCAGCTTGGTGGGGACAGGGGAGAGCTATGGCTACACCTTC. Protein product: CASSLVGTGESYGYTF.

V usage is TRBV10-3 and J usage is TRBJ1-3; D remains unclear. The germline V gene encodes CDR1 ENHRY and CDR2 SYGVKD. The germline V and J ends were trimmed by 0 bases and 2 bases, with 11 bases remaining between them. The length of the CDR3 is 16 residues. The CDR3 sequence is CAISESNQQAGNTIYF. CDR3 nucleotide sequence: TGTGCCATCAGTGAGTCAAATCAGCAGGCTGGAAACACCATATATTTT.

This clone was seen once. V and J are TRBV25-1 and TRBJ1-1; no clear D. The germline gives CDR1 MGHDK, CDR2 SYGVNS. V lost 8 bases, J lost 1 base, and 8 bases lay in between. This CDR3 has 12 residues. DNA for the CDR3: TGTGCCAGCGAGAACCCGAACACTGAAGCTTTCTTT. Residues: CASENPNTEAFF.

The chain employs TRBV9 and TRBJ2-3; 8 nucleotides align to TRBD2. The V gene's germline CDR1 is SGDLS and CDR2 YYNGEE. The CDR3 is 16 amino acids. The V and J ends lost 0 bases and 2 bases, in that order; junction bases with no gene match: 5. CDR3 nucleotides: TGTGCCAGCAGCGTAGAAGCGGGGGAACCCACAGATACGCAGTATTTT. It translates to CASSVEAGEPTDTQYF.

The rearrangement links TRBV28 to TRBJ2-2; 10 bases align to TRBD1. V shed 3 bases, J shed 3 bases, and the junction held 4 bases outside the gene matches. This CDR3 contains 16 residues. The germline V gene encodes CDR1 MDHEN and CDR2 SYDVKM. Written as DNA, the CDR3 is TGTGCCAGCAGTTTCCCCGGGACAGGGGACACCGGGGAGCTGTTTTTT. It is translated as CASSFPGTGDTGELFF.

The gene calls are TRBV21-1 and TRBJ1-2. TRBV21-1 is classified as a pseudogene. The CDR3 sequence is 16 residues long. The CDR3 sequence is CASSNSQPGLTGGYTF. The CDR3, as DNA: TGTGCCAGCAGCAACAGTCAGCCGGGCCTGACGGGGGGCTACACCTTC.

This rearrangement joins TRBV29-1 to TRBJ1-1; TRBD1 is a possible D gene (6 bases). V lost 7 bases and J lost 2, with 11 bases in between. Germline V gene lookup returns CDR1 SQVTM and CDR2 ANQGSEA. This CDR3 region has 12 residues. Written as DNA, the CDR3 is TGCAGCGCCATCGGGACAAACACTGAAGCTTTCTTT. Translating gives CSAIGTNTEAFF.

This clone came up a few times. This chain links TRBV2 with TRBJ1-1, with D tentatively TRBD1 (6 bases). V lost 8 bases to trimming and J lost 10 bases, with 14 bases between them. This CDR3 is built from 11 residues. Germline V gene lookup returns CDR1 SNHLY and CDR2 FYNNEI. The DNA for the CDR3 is TGTGCCAGCCCAAGGGCAGGGGCAGCTTTCTTT. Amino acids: CASPRAGAAFF.

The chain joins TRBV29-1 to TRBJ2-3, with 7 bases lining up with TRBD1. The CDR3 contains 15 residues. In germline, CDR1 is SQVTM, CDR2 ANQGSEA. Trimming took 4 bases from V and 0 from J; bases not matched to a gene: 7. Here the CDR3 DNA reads TGCAGCGTTGGTCTGACAGGGTCCAGCACAGATACGCAGTATTTT. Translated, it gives CSVGLTGSSTDTQYF.

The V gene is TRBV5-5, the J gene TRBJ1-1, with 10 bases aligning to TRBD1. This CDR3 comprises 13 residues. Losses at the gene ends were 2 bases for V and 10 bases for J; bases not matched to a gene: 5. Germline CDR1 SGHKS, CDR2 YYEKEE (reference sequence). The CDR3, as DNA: TGTGCCAGCAGCTTCGAAGACAGGGGGCGAGCTTTCTTT. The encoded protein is CASSFEDRGRAFF.

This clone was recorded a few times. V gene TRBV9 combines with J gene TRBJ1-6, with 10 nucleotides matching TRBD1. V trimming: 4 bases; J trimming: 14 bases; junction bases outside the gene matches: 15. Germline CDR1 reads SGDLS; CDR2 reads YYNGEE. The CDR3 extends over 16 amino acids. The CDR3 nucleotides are TGTGCCAGCAGCCCCAGCCTGGGGACAGGGGCTCCTACCCTCCACTTT. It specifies CASSPSLGTGAPTLHF.

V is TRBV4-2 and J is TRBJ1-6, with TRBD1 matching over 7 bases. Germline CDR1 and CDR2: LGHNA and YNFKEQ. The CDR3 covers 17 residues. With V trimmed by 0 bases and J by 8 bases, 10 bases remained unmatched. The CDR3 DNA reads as TGTGCCAGCAGCCAAGATTCGGCAGGGGGATTCGATTCACCCCTCCACTTT. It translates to CASSQDSAGGFDSPLHF.

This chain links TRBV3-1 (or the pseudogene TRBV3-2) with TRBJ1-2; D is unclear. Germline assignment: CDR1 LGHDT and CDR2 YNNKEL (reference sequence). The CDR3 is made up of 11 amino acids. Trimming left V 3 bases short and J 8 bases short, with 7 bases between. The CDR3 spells CASSQEGGYTF. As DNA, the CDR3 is TGTGCCAGCAGCCAGGAGGGCGGCTACACCTTC.

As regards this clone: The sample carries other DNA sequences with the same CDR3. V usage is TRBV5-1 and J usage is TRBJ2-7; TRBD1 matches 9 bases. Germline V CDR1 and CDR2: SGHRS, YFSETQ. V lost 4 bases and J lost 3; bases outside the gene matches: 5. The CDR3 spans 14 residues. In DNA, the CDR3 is TGCGCCAGCAGCACGGGACAGGGCATCTACGAGCAGTACTTC. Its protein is CASSTGQGIYEQYF. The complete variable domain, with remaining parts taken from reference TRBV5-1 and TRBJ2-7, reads KAGVTQTPRYLIKTRGQQVTLSCSPISGHRSVSWYQQTPGQGLQFLFEYFSETQRNKGNFPGRFSGRQFSNSRSEMNVSTLELGDSALYLCASSTGQGIYEQYFGPGTRLTVT.

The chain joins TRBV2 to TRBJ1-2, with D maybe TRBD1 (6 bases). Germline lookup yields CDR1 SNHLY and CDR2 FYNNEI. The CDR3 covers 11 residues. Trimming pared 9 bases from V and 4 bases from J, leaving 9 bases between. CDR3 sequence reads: CARTGPYGYTF. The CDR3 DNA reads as TGTGCCAGAACAGGGCCCTATGGCTACACCTTC.

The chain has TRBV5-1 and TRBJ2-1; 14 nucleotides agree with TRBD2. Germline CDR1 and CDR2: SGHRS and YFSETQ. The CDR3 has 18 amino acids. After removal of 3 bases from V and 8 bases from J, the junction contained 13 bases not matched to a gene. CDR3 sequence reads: CASSSMLTTSGGAHEQFF. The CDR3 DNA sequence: TGCGCCAGCAGCTCTATGTTAACGACTAGCGGGGGGGCGCATGAGCAGTTCTTC.

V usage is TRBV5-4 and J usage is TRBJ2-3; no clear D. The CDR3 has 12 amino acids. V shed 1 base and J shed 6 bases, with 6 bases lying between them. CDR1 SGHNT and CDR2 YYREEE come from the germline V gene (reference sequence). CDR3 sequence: CASSLPSDTQYF. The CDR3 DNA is TGTGCCAGCAGCTTGCCCTCGGATACGCAGTATTTT.

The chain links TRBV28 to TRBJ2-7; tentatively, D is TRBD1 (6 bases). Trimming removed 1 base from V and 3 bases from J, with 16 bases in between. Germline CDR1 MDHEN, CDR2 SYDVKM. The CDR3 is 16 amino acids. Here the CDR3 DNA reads TGTGCCAGCAGTTTATCTCCCGGTGCAGGGGACTACGAGCAGTACTTC. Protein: CASSLSPGAGDYEQYF.

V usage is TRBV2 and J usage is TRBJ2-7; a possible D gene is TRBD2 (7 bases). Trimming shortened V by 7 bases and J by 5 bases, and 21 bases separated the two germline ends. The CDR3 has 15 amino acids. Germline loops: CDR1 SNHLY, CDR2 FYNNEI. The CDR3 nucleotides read TGTGCCAGCAATACCCCCCGGACGGGGGGCGACGAGCAGTACTTC. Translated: CASNTPRTGGDEQYF.

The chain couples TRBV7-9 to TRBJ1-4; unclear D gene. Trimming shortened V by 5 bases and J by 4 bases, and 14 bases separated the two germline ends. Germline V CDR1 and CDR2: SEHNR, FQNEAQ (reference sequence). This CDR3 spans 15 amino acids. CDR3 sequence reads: CASSASGNRNEKLFF. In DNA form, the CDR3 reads TGTGCCAGCAGCGCGTCCGGGAATCGTAATGAAAAACTGTTTTTT.

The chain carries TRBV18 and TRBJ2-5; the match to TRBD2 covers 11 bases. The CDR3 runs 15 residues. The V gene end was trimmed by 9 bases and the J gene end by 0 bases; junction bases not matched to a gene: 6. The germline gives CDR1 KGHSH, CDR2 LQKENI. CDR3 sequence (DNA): TGTGCCAGTTCGAGACTAGCGGGGAACCAAGAGACCCAGTACTTC. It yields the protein CASSRLAGNQETQYF.

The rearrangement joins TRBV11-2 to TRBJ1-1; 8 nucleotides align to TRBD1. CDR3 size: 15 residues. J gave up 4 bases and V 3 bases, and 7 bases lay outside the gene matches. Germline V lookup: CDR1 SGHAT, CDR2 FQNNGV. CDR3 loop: CASSLADRVITEAFF. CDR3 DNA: TGTGCCAGCAGCTTGGCGGACAGGGTGATCACTGAAGCTTTCTTT.

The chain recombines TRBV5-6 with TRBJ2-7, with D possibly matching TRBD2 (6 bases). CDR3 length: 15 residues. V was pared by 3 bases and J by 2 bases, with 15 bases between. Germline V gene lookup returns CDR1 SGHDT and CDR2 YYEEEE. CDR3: CASSSTGRGTYEQYF. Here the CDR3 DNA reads TGTGCCAGCAGCTCAACGGGACGGGGGACCTACGAGCAGTACTTC. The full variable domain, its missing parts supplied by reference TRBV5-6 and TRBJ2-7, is DAGVTQSPTHLIKTRGQQVTLRCSPKSGHDTVSWYQQALGQGPQFIFQYYEEEERQRGNFPDRFSGHQFPNYSSELNVNALLLGDSALYLCASSSTGRGTYEQYFGPGTRLTVT.

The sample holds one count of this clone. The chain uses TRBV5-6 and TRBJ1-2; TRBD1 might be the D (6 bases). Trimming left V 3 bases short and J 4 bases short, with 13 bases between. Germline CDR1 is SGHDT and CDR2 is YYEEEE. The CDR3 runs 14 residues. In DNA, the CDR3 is TGTGCCAGCAGCTCCGGACAGTTCTCCTATGGCTACACCTTC. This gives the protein CASSSGQFSYGYTF.

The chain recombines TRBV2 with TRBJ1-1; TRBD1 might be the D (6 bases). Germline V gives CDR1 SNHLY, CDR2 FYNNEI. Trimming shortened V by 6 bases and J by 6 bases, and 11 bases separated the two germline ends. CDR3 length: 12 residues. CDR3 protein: CASSVQGPEAFF. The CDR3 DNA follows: TGTGCCAGCAGCGTACAGGGACCTGAAGCTTTCTTT.